This is a list of T cell receptor beta chains from one sample in a study of T cell responses to AZD1222 COVID-19 vaccine. Some clones are missing from TCRdb's copy, which holds only in-frame ones; the method was immunoSEQ multiplex PCR. The sample consists of about 120,000 clones, over 80% of them appearing once. Sequenced material: peripheral blood, taken 28 days after the second AZD1222 dose. The receptor source for this set is an adult who received the AZD1222 COVID-19 vaccine. The CDR3 runs from the conserved cysteine through the conserved F or W. The order of the fields is CDR3 length, clone size, D gene, J gene, V gene, CDR3 protein, CDR3 DNA. The D gene is left open where the match is weak. Clone size is given for some rows only: seen once, a few or many times, or a class if the clone is expanded.

14	once	TRBD1	TRBJ1-5	TRBV18	CASSPTGPNQPQHF	TGTGCCAGCTCACCGACAGGGCCAAATCAGCCCCAGCATTTT
14	.	.	TRBJ1-1	TRBV6-6	CASSYSRQNTEAFF	TGTGCCAGCAGTTACAGCCGGCAGAACACTGAAGCTTTCTTT
16	.	TRBD1	TRBJ2-1	TRBV5-1	CASSLAAQGAGNEQFF	TGCGCCAGCAGCTTGGCCGCACAGGGGGCAGGCAATGAGCAGTTCTTC
13	.	.	TRBJ2-1	TRBV18	CASTTELYNEQFF	TGTGCCAGCACGACAGAACTCTACAATGAGCAGTTCTTC
15	.	TRBD1	TRBJ2-7	TRBV3-1/TRBV3-2	CASSRTGGRSYEQYF	TGTGCCAGCAGCCGAACAGGGGGAAGGTCCTACGAGCAGTACTTC
15	.	.	TRBJ2-7	TRBV5-4	CASSHQGASFLWQYF	TGTGCCAGCAGCCATCAGGGCGCCTCGTTTTTGTGGCAGTACTTC
16	.	.	TRBJ1-5	TRBV7-9	CASSFGQTLGNQPQHF	TGTGCCAGCAGTTTTGGACAAACCCTGGGGAATCAGCCCCAGCATTTT
13	.	.	TRBJ1-1	TRBV7-2	CASSSTLNTEAFF	TGTGCCAGCAGCTCGACACTGAACACTGAAGCTTTCTTT
14	.	.	TRBJ1-4	TRBV19	CASSNLRANEKLFF	TGTGCCAGTAGCAACCTCCGGGCTAATGAAAAACTGTTTTTT
15	once	.	TRBJ2-5	TRBV28	CASSVLGTRQETQYF	TGTGCCAGCAGTGTACTCGGGACGCGACAAGAGACCCAGTACTTC
16	.	TRBD1	TRBJ1-2	TRBV18	CASSQSTGTEHKGYTF	TGTGCCAGCTCGCAAAGCACCGGGACAGAGCATAAGGGCTACACCTTC